The 18 T cell receptor beta chains in this list originate from one sample, sequenced in a study of monozygotic twins with inflammatory bowel disease. TCRdb reworked the 5' RACE reads into one entry per CDR3 protein, no DNA. This sample contains approximately 210,000 distinct CDR3 sequences. Input material: blood. The receptors here all came from a human donor with ulcerative colitis or Crohn's disease, or a healthy co-twin of an affected twin (not recorded which).

The chain is built from TRBV20-1 and TRBJ1-4. CDR1 and CDR2 from the germline V gene are DFQATT and SNEGSKA (reference sequence). This CDR3 comprises 13 residues. CDR3 protein: CSARGPLGEKLFF.

The V call is TRBV15, the J call TRBJ1-1; the TRBD1 assignment by TCRdb is unverifiable without DNA. The CDR3 is made up of 15 amino acids. In germline, CDR1 is LNHNV, CDR2 YYDKDF (reference sequence). The CDR3: CATSNDRGKVQEAFF.

The chain joins TRBV30 to TRBJ2-1; TCRdb's assignment of TRBD2 cannot be checked, as there is no DNA. The CDR3 sequence is 14 residues long. Per germline, CDR1 GTSNPN and CDR2 SVGIG (reference sequence). The CDR3 protein is CAWSPPLEEPKQFF.

The CDR3 protein is CATSLINGELFF. The gene calls are TRBV12-3 or TRBV12-4 and TRBJ2-2. This CDR3 contains 12 residues.

The V and J genes are TRBV28 and TRBJ2-7; as DNA is missing, the TRBD2 call by TCRdb cannot be tested. The CDR3 is 11 amino acids. CDR1 MDHEN and CDR2 SYDVKM come from the germline V gene. The CDR3 protein is CATGLAYEQYF.

The J gene is TRBJ2-1, the V gene TRBV10-3. CDR3 length equals 13 residues. The V gene's germline CDR1 is ENHRY and CDR2 SYGVKD. CDR3 residues: CAISESLHNEQFF.

The V gene is TRBV20-1, the J gene TRBJ2-1; TCRdb returns TRBD2, unconfirmable since there is no DNA. The CDR3 has 16 amino acids. Germline lookup yields CDR1 DFQATT and CDR2 SNEGSKA (reference sequence). The CDR3 sequence is CSARDRLAGGVGEQFF.

This CDR3 is CASSSDSGGMNTEAFF. The rearrangement links TRBV5-1 to TRBJ1-1; TCRdb calls TRBD1, which cannot be checked without DNA. Germline V lookup: CDR1 SGHRS, CDR2 YFSETQ. This CDR3 spans 16 amino acids.

The chain carries TRBV7-6 and TRBJ2-3; TCRdb's D call, TRBD2, is unchecked because there is no DNA. Germline V gene lookup returns CDR1 SGHVS and CDR2 FNYEAQ. The CDR3 is 16 amino acids. CDR3: CASSSGLAGGTDTQYF.

The chain has TRBV5-1 and TRBJ2-7; TCRdb designates TRBD1, a call that cannot be tested without DNA. This CDR3 region has 12 residues. Per germline, CDR1 SGHRS and CDR2 YFSETQ. The CDR3 reads CASRGQHYEQYF.

The chain carries TRBV5-4 and TRBJ1-1. Germline CDR1 reads SGHNT; CDR2 reads YYREEE (reference sequence). There are 14 residues in the CDR3. This chain's CDR3 is CASSSARATTEAFF. Full variable domain (outside the CDR3, taken from reference TRBV5-4 and TRBJ1-1): ETGVTQSPTHLIKTRGQQVTLRCSSQSGHNTVSWYQQALGQGPQFIFQYYREEENGRGNFPPRFSGLQFPNYSSELNVNALELDDSALYLCASSSARATTEAFFGQGTRLTVV.

The chain joins TRBV4-3 to TRBJ1-1; TCRdb names TRBD1, which stays unverified in the absence of DNA. Germline-derived CDR1 and CDR2 are LGHNA and YSLEER. The CDR3 covers 15 residues. CDR3 residues: CASSLNLGQGAEAFF.

The chain is built from TRBV7-9 and TRBJ2-7; absent DNA, TCRdb's TRBD1 call cannot be checked. CDR1 is SEHNR, CDR2 FQNEAQ, per germline (reference sequence). CDR3 length equals 14 residues. CDR3 sequence: CASSQGGVPYEQYF.

This chain joins TRBV6-5 and TRBJ2-7; checking the TCRdb D call of TRBD1 is not possible without DNA. Per the germline V gene, CDR1 is MNHEY and CDR2 is SVGAGI. There are 15 residues in the CDR3. The CDR3 loop reads CASTQGGGPSYEQYF.

The gene calls are TRBV15 and TRBJ1-2; TCRdb's assignment of TRBD1 cannot be checked, as there is no DNA. The CDR3 runs to 14 residues. The germline V gene encodes CDR1 LNHNV and CDR2 YYDKDF (reference sequence). The CDR3: CATTRGQGSEGYTF. The full variable domain, with the rest looked up from reference TRBV15 and TRBJ1-2, is DAMVIQNPRYQVTQFGKPVTLSCSQTLNHNVMYWYQQKSSQAPKLLFHYYDKDFNNEADTPDNFQSRRPNTSFCFLDIRSPGLGDTAMYLCATTRGQGSEGYTFGSGTRLTVV.

The chain joins TRBV5-1 to TRBJ2-5. The CDR3 is made up of 14 amino acids. Per the germline V gene, CDR1 is SGHRS and CDR2 is YFSETQ. CDR3 loop: CASSGPKNQETQYF.

The chain uses TRBV20-1 and TRBJ1-2; no DNA is available, so the TRBD1 call from TCRdb remains unchecked. The CDR3 contains 16 residues. Germline values: CDR1 DFQATT, CDR2 SNEGSKA (reference sequence). The CDR3 sequence: CSAREGGKGLNYGYTF.

This chain links TRBV12-3 or TRBV12-4 with TRBJ1-4. The CDR3 loop spans 16 amino acids. The CDR3: CASSLVAANFNEKLFF.